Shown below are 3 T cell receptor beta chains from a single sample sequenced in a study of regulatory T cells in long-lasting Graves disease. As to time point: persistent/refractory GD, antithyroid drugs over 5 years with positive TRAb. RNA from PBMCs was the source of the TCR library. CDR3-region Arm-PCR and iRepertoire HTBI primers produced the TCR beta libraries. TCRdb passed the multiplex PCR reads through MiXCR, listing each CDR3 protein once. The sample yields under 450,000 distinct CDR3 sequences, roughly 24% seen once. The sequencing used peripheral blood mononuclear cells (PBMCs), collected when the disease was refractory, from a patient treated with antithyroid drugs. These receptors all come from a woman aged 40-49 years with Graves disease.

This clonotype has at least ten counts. CDR3 DNA: TGTGCCAGCAAAAGACAGGGGACGAGCTCCTATAATTCACCCCTCCACTTT. Translation: CASKRQGTSSYNSPLHF. V gene TRBV27 combines with J gene TRBJ1-6; 8 positions agree with TRBD1. V dropped 7 bases and J dropped 0; count of bases not matched to a gene: 8. The CDR3 totals 17 residues. From germline, CDR1 is MNHEY and CDR2 SMNVEV (reference sequence).

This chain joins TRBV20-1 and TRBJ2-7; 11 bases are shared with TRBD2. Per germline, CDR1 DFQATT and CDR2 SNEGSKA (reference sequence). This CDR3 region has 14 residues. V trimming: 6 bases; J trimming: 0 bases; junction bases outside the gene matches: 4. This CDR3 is CSASSGGGSYEQYF. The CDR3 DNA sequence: TGCAGTGCCAGTAGCGGGGGGGGCTCCTACGAGCAGTACTTC.

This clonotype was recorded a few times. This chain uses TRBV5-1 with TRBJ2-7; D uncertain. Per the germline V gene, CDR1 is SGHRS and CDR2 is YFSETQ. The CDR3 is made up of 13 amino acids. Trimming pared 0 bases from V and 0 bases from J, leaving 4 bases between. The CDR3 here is CASSLVHSYEQYF. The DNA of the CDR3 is TGCGCCAGCAGCTTGGTTCACTCCTACGAGCAGTACTTC.